The 13 T cell receptor beta chains below come from one sample, sequenced in a study of T cells after yellow fever vaccination. MiXCR, applied by TCRdb to the 5' RACE reads, yields one record per CDR3 protein. The sample carries a few hundred thousand distinct CDR3 sequences, 6.9% recorded once. The sample consisted of CD4+ T cells sorted from PBMCs, taken 15 days after the yellow fever booster vaccination. Source of these receptors: a man aged 30-40 years who received the YFV17D yellow fever vaccine.

The chain carries TRBV12-3 or TRBV12-4 and TRBJ2-7; tentative D call: TRBD1 (5 bases). The CDR3 runs to 13 residues. V lost 8 bases to trimming and J lost 2 bases, with 13 bases between them. DNA of the CDR3: TGTGCCAGCGGGAAGACAGCAACCTACGAGCAGTACTTC. It specifies CASGKTATYEQYF.

There are a few counts of this clonotype. V gene TRBV9 combines with J gene TRBJ2-7, with unresolved D. From germline, CDR1 is SGDLS and CDR2 YYNGEE. This CDR3 spans 14 amino acids. Trimming pared 3 bases from V and 6 bases from J, leaving 16 bases between. In DNA form, the CDR3 reads TGTGCCAGCAGCGCACAAAACCGAGATAGCGAGCAGTACTTC. Translation gives CASSAQNRDSEQYF.

This clonotype was observed a handful of times. This CDR3 is CASSLDPVVQPQHF. The CDR3, as DNA: TGTGCCAGCAGTCTTGATCCCGTCGTTCAGCCCCAGCATTTT. The gene calls are TRBV27 and TRBJ1-5; no clear D gene. The CDR3 is 14 amino acids. Germline V gene data show CDR1 as MNHEY and CDR2 as SMNVEV (reference sequence). V lost 5 bases and J lost 6, with 14 bases in between.

This clonotype was detected a few times. The V and J genes are TRBV5-1 and TRBJ2-7; the match to TRBD1 covers 7 bases. In germline, CDR1 is SGHRS, CDR2 YFSETQ. This CDR3 spans 13 amino acids. The V gene end was trimmed by 3 bases and the J gene end by 4 bases; junction bases not matched to a gene: 4. Written as DNA, the CDR3 is TGCGCCAGCAGCTCGACCAGGGGGTACGAGCAGTACTTC. As protein: CASSSTRGYEQYF. Combining the CDR3 with reference TRBV5-1 and TRBJ2-7 gives the whole variable domain KAGVTQTPRYLIKTRGQQVTLSCSPISGHRSVSWYQQTPGQGLQFLFEYFSETQRNKGNFPGRFSGRQFSNSRSEMNVSTLELGDSALYLCASSSTRGYEQYFGPGTRLTVT.

This clonotype was seen repeatedly, ten times or more. The chain joins TRBV11-1 to TRBJ2-7, with TRBD2 as a possible D gene (6 bases). Germline-derived CDR1 and CDR2 are SGHAT and FQDESV (reference sequence). V lost 5 bases and J lost 3, with 26 bases in between. The CDR3 contains 18 residues. The CDR3 sequence is CASSQDPGLGVGYYEQYF. The CDR3 nucleotides read TGTGCCAGCAGCCAAGATCCGGGACTGGGTGTGGGTTACTACGAGCAGTACTTC.

This clonotype was detected only a few times. The chain recombines TRBV11-2 with TRBJ2-7; D ambiguous. V lost 5 bases and J 0 bases, leaving 11 bases between the germline ends. The V gene's germline CDR1 is SGHAT and CDR2 FQNNGV. CDR3 length equals 14 residues. The CDR3 loop reads CASSTQTVSYEQYF. The CDR3 coding sequence is TGTGCCAGCAGCACCCAGACGGTCTCCTACGAGCAGTACTTC.

On this clonotype itself: In this CDR3 the conserved last residue, phenylalanine or tryptophan, is missing, so a read error is likely. The chain carries TRBV20-1 and TRBJ2-5; D unresolved. CDR1 is DFQATT and CDR2 is SNEGSKA in the germline V gene (reference sequence). V lost 3 bases to trimming and J lost 5 bases, with 4 bases between them. The CDR3 has 10 amino acids. CDR3 in amino acids: CSASGETQYS. The CDR3 nucleotides read TGCAGTGCTAGTGGGGAGACCCAGTACTCC.

This clonotype was seen only a few times. The chain uses TRBV20-1 and TRBJ2-2; D not resolved. CDR3 length: 16 residues. Trimming took off 0 bases at V and 0 bases at J, with 11 bases between the two ends. Germline V gene data show CDR1 as DFQATT and CDR2 as SNEGSKA (reference sequence). The CDR3: CSARDYGGANTGELFF. CDR3 coding DNA: TGCAGTGCTAGAGATTATGGCGGAGCGAACACCGGGGAGCTGTTTTTT.

This clonotype showed up many times. The chain carries TRBV29-1 and TRBJ2-5, with 7 bases that match TRBD1. Germline CDR1 SQVTM, CDR2 ANQGSEA. After removal of 6 bases from V and 7 bases from J, the junction contained 14 bases not matched to a gene. The CDR3 loop spans 14 amino acids. CDR3 DNA sequence: TGCAGCGTCGGGAAGACAGGGACCAAGATGACCCAGTACTTC. Translated, it gives CSVGKTGTKMTQYF. Variable domain in full (rest from reference TRBV29-1 and TRBJ2-5): SAVISQKPSRDICQRGTSLTIQCQVDSQVTMMFWYRQQPGQSLTLIATANQGSEATYESGFVIDKFPISRPNLTFSTLTVSNMSPEDSSIYLCSVGKTGTKMTQYFGPGTRLLVL.

This clonotype appeared a few times. CDR3 nucleotides: TGCGCCAGCAGCTTGGAGAGGGTTGACAATGAGCAGTTCTTC. The encoded protein is CASSLERVDNEQFF. The chain has TRBV5-1 and TRBJ2-1, with D possibly matching TRBD2 (5 bases). The CDR3 loop spans 14 amino acids. CDR1 SGHRS and CDR2 YFSETQ come from the germline V gene. The germline V and J ends were trimmed by 0 bases and 5 bases, with 9 bases remaining between them.

The rearrangement links TRBV7-2 to TRBJ2-1; TRBD2 matches at 13 bases. The CDR3 runs 16 residues. V dropped 5 bases and J dropped 10; count of bases not matched to a gene: 11. CDR1 is SGHTA and CDR2 is FQGNSA in the germline V gene. The DNA for the CDR3 is TGTGCCAGCAGCGCCTACTCGGGACTAGCGGGAAGGGAGCAGTTCTTC. It yields the protein CASSAYSGLAGREQFF.

The chain carries TRBV20-1 and TRBJ1-1; 7 bases align to TRBD1. The V and J ends lost 3 bases and 4 bases, in that order; junction bases with no gene match: 8. Germline CDR1 is DFQATT and CDR2 is SNEGSKA (reference sequence). This CDR3 is built from 14 residues. The CDR3 DNA follows: TGCAGTGCTAGGCCACAGGGGTGGGGCACTGAAGCTTTCTTT. This encodes CSARPQGWGTEAFF.

V gene TRBV28 combines with J gene TRBJ1-5; D is unclear. Germline CDR1 reads MDHEN; CDR2 reads SYDVKM. The V end was cut by 3 bases, the J end by 14 bases, with 11 bases between. The CDR3 contains 11 residues. CDR3: CASSLGSSEHF. The CDR3 region has the DNA TGTGCCAGCAGTTTGGGTTCAAGTGAGCATTTT.